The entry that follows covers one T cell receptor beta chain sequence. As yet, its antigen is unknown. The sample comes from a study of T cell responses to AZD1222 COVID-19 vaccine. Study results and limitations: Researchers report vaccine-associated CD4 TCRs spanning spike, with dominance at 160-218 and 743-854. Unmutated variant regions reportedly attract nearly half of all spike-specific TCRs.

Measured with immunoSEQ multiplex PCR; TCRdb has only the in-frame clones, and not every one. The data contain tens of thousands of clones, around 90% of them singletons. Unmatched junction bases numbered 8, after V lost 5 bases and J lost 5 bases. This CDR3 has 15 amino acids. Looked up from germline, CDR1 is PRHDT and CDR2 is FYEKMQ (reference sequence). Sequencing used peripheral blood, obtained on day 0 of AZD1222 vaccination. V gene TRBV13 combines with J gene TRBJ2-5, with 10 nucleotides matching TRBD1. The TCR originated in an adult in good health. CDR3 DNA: TGTGCCAGCAGCGCCGCGACAGGGGGCACGGAGACCCAGTACTTC. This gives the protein CASSAATGGTETQYF.